The next 29 T cell receptor beta chains were all read from a single sample in a study of T cell changes during pregnancy in multiple sclerosis. The assay was immunoSEQ multiplex PCR, and TCRdb's table has in-frame clones only and misses some. The table shows over 80,000 clones, with 90% occurring only once. Sequencing used peripheral blood, obtained in the second trimester of pregnancy. Every receptor here comes from a female donor in good health, enrolled as a control in a pregnancy study.

A single count supports this clone. V gene TRBV9 combines with J gene TRBJ2-1; D unclear. Germline loops: CDR1 SGDLS, CDR2 YYNGEE. The CDR3 contains 19 residues. V gave up 3 bases and J gave up 3 bases, with 25 bases separating them. CDR3 DNA sequence: TGTGCCAGCAGCGGACCCGTTTCCACGACTCCTGCGATCTACAATGAGCAGTTCTTC. Its translation is CASSGPVSTTPAIYNEQFF.

This clone appeared a few times. V is TRBV5-4 and J is TRBJ2-7; no reliable D call. The germline gives CDR1 SGHNT, CDR2 YYREEE (reference sequence). The V and J ends lost 4 bases and 3 bases respectively, with 8 bases between them. The CDR3 has 12 amino acids. CDR3 region: CASSRSGYEQYF. The CDR3 nucleotides read TGTGCCAGCAGCCGCTCGGGCTACGAGCAGTACTTC.

The chain employs TRBV27 and TRBJ1-5; perhaps TRBD1 as D (6 bases). Trimming stripped 5 bases from V and 7 bases from J, with 21 bases between. The CDR3 covers 16 residues. Germline lookup yields CDR1 MNHEY and CDR2 SMNVEV (reference sequence). The CDR3 loop reads CASSKDFTGSGQPQHF. For the CDR3, the DNA is TGTGCCAGCAGTAAAGACTTTACAGGGTCGGGGCAGCCCCAGCATTTT.

The chain combines TRBV5-1 with TRBJ1-2; D might be TRBD1 (5 bases). Trimming pared 1 base from V and 8 bases from J, leaving 15 bases between. The CDR3 is made up of 14 amino acids. The germline gives CDR1 SGHRS, CDR2 YFSETQ. The DNA for the CDR3 is TGCGCCAGCAGCTTGTTCGGGGGGTCGGAAGGCTACACCTTC. Protein: CASSLFGGSEGYTF.

The J gene is TRBJ2-7, the V gene TRBV28, with 12 bases identical to TRBD2. The CDR3 is 16 residues long. CDR1 MDHEN and CDR2 SYDVKM come from the germline V gene. The V segment lost 5 bases and the J segment 2 bases; nucleotides outside the gene matches: 7. The CDR3 sequence is CASSSPGLAGTYEQYF. The CDR3 coding sequence is TGTGCCAGCAGTAGCCCGGGACTAGCGGGTACCTACGAGCAGTACTTC.

This chain links TRBV7-9 with TRBJ2-5; 9 nucleotides match TRBD2. This CDR3 comprises 15 residues. Per the germline V gene, CDR1 is SEHNR and CDR2 is FQNEAQ (reference sequence). The V and J ends lost 1 base and 4 bases, in that order; junction bases with no gene match: 4. CDR3 DNA sequence: TGTGCCAGCAGCTTAGGGAATAGCGGGGGAGAGACCCAGTACTTC. Its translation is CASSLGNSGGETQYF.

The chain couples TRBV5-1 to TRBJ2-1, with 7 bases fitting TRBD2. The CDR3 extends over 13 amino acids. Germline V CDR1 and CDR2: SGHRS, YFSETQ. J lost 8 bases, V lost 3 bases, and 5 bases had no gene match. DNA for the CDR3: TGCGCCAGCAGCTCGGGACTAACGGATGAGCAGTTCTTC. It translates to CASSSGLTDEQFF. Together with reference TRBV5-1 and TRBJ2-1, the CDR3 gives the full variable domain: KAGVTQTPRYLIKTRGQQVTLSCSPISGHRSVSWYQQTPGQGLQFLFEYFSETQRNKGNFPGRFSGRQFSNSRSEMNVSTLELGDSALYLCASSSGLTDEQFFGPGTRLTVL.

As DNA, the CDR3 is TGCGCCAGCAGCCATACAGGGGTCACTGAAGCTTTCTTT. It is translated as CASSHTGVTEAFF. The V gene is TRBV5-1, the J gene TRBJ1-1; 7 nucleotides align to TRBD1. This CDR3 has 13 amino acids. V lost 4 bases and J lost 4; bases outside the gene matches: 4. From germline, CDR1 is SGHRS and CDR2 YFSETQ.

A single count supports this clone. J is TRBJ1-1 and V is TRBV7-2; D not certain. Trimming pared 8 bases from V and 0 bases from J, leaving 16 bases between. This CDR3 is 15 amino acids long. Germline loops: CDR1 SGHTA, CDR2 FQGNSA. The CDR3 spells CASYHRSGMNTEAFF. CDR3 nucleotides: TGTGCCAGCTATCACCGATCGGGGATGAACACTGAAGCTTTCTTT.

The chain links TRBV29-1 to TRBJ1-1, with D unresolved. The CDR3 covers 17 residues. The germline V and J ends were trimmed by 1 base and 4 bases, with 22 bases remaining between them. Germline V gene sequence: CDR1 SQVTM, CDR2 ANQGSEA. CDR3 in DNA: TGCAGCGTTGAAGGGCGCCGGGCCCCTAGCGGGTCCACTGAAGCTTTCTTT. Protein: CSVEGRRAPSGSTEAFF.

The rearrangement uses TRBV25-1 and TRBJ1-1, with 7 bases aligning to TRBD1. The CDR3 contains 14 residues. Trimming at V came to 5 bases and at J to 10 bases, leaving 13 bases not matched to a gene. Germline V gene sequence: CDR1 MGHDK, CDR2 SYGVNS. The CDR3: CASSPLSGGLRAFF. Written as DNA, the CDR3 is TGTGCCAGCAGTCCGTTATCAGGGGGGTTGAGAGCTTTCTTT.

This chain links TRBV28 with TRBJ1-2, with a weak D call TRBD1 (6 bases). The V end was cut by 2 bases, the J end by 4 bases, with 11 bases between. The CDR3 is 14 amino acids. The germline V gene encodes CDR1 MDHEN and CDR2 SYDVKM. The CDR3 reads CASSLHRQAYGYTF. The DNA for the CDR3 is TGTGCCAGCAGTTTACACAGACAGGCCTATGGCTACACCTTC.

V usage is TRBV2 and J usage is TRBJ1-1, with 11 bases matching TRBD1. The length of the CDR3 is 13 residues. Germline values: CDR1 SNHLY, CDR2 FYNNEI. V trimming: 7 bases; J trimming: 5 bases; junction bases outside the gene matches: 3. CDR3 coding DNA: TGTGCCAGCACCGGGGACAGGGGGACTGAAGCTTTCTTT. This gives the protein CASTGDRGTEAFF. The variable domain in full, completed from reference TRBV2 and TRBJ1-1, reads EPEVTQTPSHQVTQMGQEVILRCVPISNHLYFYWYRQILGQKVEFLVSFYNNEISEKSEIFDDQFSVERPDGSNFTLKIRSTKLEDSAMYFCASTGDRGTEAFFGQGTRLTVV.

The V and J genes are TRBV19 and TRBJ2-2; 11 nucleotides align to TRBD2. The germline V gene has CDR1 LNHDA and CDR2 SQIVND (reference sequence). V was clipped by 6 bases and J by 7 bases; unmatched bases: 13. The CDR3 runs to 17 residues. The CDR3 protein is CASSKPELAGVVGELFF. The CDR3 bases are TGTGCCAGTAGCAAACCGGAACTAGCGGGAGTGGTCGGGGAGCTGTTTTTT. The variable domain in full, completed from reference TRBV19 and TRBJ2-2, reads DGGITQSPKYLFRKEGQNVTLSCEQNLNHDAMYWYRQDPGQGLRLIYYSQIVNDFQKGDIAEGYSVSREKKESFPLTVTSAQKNPTAFYLCASSKPELAGVVGELFFGEGSRLTVL.

CDR3 loop: CASSRGQGIGTEAFF. The DNA for the CDR3 is TGTGCCAGCTCACGAGGACAGGGGATTGGCACTGAAGCTTTCTTT. J is TRBJ1-1 and V is TRBV18; 9 nucleotides agree with TRBD1. The CDR3 covers 15 residues. Germline V gives CDR1 KGHSH, CDR2 LQKENI. After removal of 4 bases from V and 4 bases from J, the junction contained 7 bases not matched to a gene.

The gene calls are TRBV10-2 and TRBJ2-1; TRBD2 agrees at 13 bases. The CDR3 spans 14 residues. V shed 6 bases and J 7 bases; nucleotides not matched to a gene: 3. Per germline, CDR1 WSHSY and CDR2 SAAADI. CDR3 region: CASSATSGRNEQFF. CDR3 sequence (DNA): TGCGCCAGCAGCGCGACTAGCGGGAGGAATGAGCAGTTCTTC.

This chain links TRBV6-5 with TRBJ2-7; 8 nucleotides align to TRBD1. This CDR3 contains 15 residues. The trim removed 6 bases at V and 0 bases at J, leaving 7 bases unmatched. The germline V gene has CDR1 MNHEY and CDR2 SVGAGI. CDR3: CASSLQGVSSYEQYF. The CDR3 coding sequence is TGTGCCAGCAGCCTACAGGGGGTTAGCTCCTACGAGCAGTACTTC.

V is TRBV28 and J is TRBJ2-7; 8 bases are shared with TRBD2. CDR1 and CDR2 (germline): MDHEN, SYDVKM. Trimming took 6 bases from V and 2 from J; bases not matched to a gene: 9. The CDR3 contains 15 residues. The CDR3 DNA reads as TGTGCCAGCAGCCCCGGGGGGGCCCACCCCTACGAGCAGTACTTC. Translating it yields CASSPGGAHPYEQYF.

The gene calls are TRBV4-3 and TRBJ1-2; 9 bases match TRBD1. J gave up 7 bases and V 4 bases, and 7 bases lay outside the gene matches. Per germline, CDR1 LGHNA and CDR2 YSLEER. The CDR3 is 14 residues long. CDR3 sequence: CASSPNRGPGGYTF. The CDR3 DNA follows: TGCGCCAGCAGCCCGAACAGGGGGCCGGGTGGCTACACCTTC.

The J gene is TRBJ1-5, the V gene TRBV19; TRBD1 is a possible D gene (5 bases). The CDR3 is 14 residues long. The V gene lost 7 bases and the J gene lost 4 bases, with 14 bases spanning the gap. Germline-derived CDR1 and CDR2 are LNHDA and SQIVND (reference sequence). The CDR3 loop is CASIKPGENQPQHF. The DNA for the CDR3 is TGTGCCAGTATAAAACCGGGGGAAAATCAGCCCCAGCATTTT.

The chain carries TRBV5-1 and TRBJ2-6; the D gene is possibly TRBD2 (5 bases). V lost 2 bases, J lost 2 bases, and 8 bases lay in between. Germline CDR1 reads SGHRS; CDR2 reads YFSETQ. The CDR3 has 15 amino acids. This CDR3 is CASSFSGTGANVLTF. The CDR3 coding sequence is TGCGCCAGCAGCTTCTCGGGGACTGGGGCCAACGTCCTGACTTTC.

The chain uses TRBV25-1 and TRBJ2-7; 13 bases map to TRBD2. This CDR3 region has 17 residues. Germline V gene sequence: CDR1 MGHDK, CDR2 SYGVNS. With V trimmed by 1 base and J by 2 bases, 5 bases remained unmatched. In nucleotides, the CDR3 is TGTGCCAGCAGTGAATCTCGGACTAGCGGGAGCACCTACGAGCAGTACTTC. It codes for CASSESRTSGSTYEQYF.

J is TRBJ2-5 and V is TRBV10-3; 11 positions agree with TRBD2. This CDR3 region has 15 residues. Germline V gene sequence: CDR1 ENHRY, CDR2 SYGVKD. Germline trimming cut 4 bases from V and 5 bases from J; bases unmatched to any gene: 6. CDR3 coding DNA: TGTGCCATCAGTGCCACTAGCGGGAGCGGGGAGACCCAGTACTTC. Translated: CAISATSGSGETQYF.

This clone was seen a handful of times. Written as DNA, the CDR3 is TGTGCCAGCAGTTACGCGACAGAGAGCACAGATACGCAGTATTTT. Translated: CASSYATESTDTQYF. The V and J genes are TRBV6-5 and TRBJ2-3; possible D gene TRBD1, 5 bases. Germline V gene lookup returns CDR1 MNHEY and CDR2 SVGAGI. The CDR3 has 15 amino acids. The V end lost 2 bases, the J end lost 0 bases, and 9 bases lay between the germline ends.

The sample holds a few counts of this clone. The V and J genes are TRBV4-3 and TRBJ2-5; 8 nucleotides agree with TRBD2. Trimming took 0 bases from V and 4 from J; bases not matched to a gene: 4. CDR1 LGHNA and CDR2 YSLEER come from the germline V gene. There are 15 residues in the CDR3. The CDR3 DNA follows: TGCGCCAGCAGCCAAGATCTGGCGGGAGGAGAGACCCAGTACTTC. Protein sequence: CASSQDLAGGETQYF.

The genes are TRBV7-9 and TRBJ1-2, with no clear D. The CDR3 sequence is 14 residues long. V lost 5 bases, J lost 8 bases, and 18 bases lay in between. Germline CDR1 is SEHNR and CDR2 is FQNEAQ (reference sequence). The CDR3 is CASSPWAISAGYTF. The CDR3 DNA is TGTGCCAGCAGCCCATGGGCGATCTCAGCCGGCTACACCTTC.

This clone was seen repeatedly, ten times or more. This rearrangement joins TRBV6-5 to TRBJ2-7, with a weak D call TRBD2 (5 bases). V lost 11 bases and J lost 3, with 8 bases in between. The CDR3 length is 10 residues. Germline V lookup: CDR1 MNHEY, CDR2 SVGAGI. CDR3 sequence (DNA): TGTGCCTCCGGGGTCTACGAGCAGTACTTC. As protein: CASGVYEQYF.

The chain's CDR3 is CASSYPRAGAETQYF. As DNA, the CDR3 is TGTGCCAGCAGTTACCCCCGGGCGGGGGCAGAGACCCAGTACTTC. The chain has TRBV6-6 and TRBJ2-5; D may be TRBD2 (7 bases). Trimming took off 2 bases at V and 4 bases at J, with 14 bases between the two ends. The germline V gene encodes CDR1 MNHNY and CDR2 SVGAGI (reference sequence). The CDR3 sequence is 15 residues long.

This chain uses TRBV19 with TRBJ1-4; 9 nucleotides line up with TRBD1. CDR3 size: 20 residues. Per the germline V gene, CDR1 is LNHDA and CDR2 is SQIVND (reference sequence). The V and J ends lost 1 base and 7 bases, in that order; junction bases with no gene match: 19. The CDR3 spells CASSIGPLRDRVSPIEKLFF. CDR3 sequence (DNA): TGTGCCAGTAGTATAGGACCCCTCCGGGACAGGGTTTCTCCAATTGAAAAACTGTTTTTT. Full variable domain (missing parts from reference TRBV19 and TRBJ1-4): DGGITQSPKYLFRKEGQNVTLSCEQNLNHDAMYWYRQDPGQGLRLIYYSQIVNDFQKGDIAEGYSVSREKKESFPLTVTSAQKNPTAFYLCASSIGPLRDRVSPIEKLFFGSGTQLSVL.